This T cell receptor beta chain was documented in a study of memory CD4+ T cells and cytomegalovirus serostatus. The overall study: Healthy Belgian adult donors included 9 or 10 CMV-positive and 24 CMV-negative people. The study's findings and limits: Each of 55 to 80 CMV-associated TCRbeta sequences occurred in one to five individuals.

The sort gate was single viable CD3+CD4+CD8-CD45RO+ cells for memory CD4+ T cells. Serum IgG to CMV pp150, pp28, p38 and p52 defined serostatus. Positive selection with CD4 microbeads enriched total CD4+ T cells. The length of the CDR3 is 13 residues. V was shortened by 0 bases and J by 8 bases, with 11 bases between the two germline ends. In germline, CDR1 is SGHRS, CDR2 YFSETQ. About this clone: Antigen unknown.

Assay: immunoSEQ multiplex PCR; the TCRdb copy retains only in-frame clones and omits some. Of about 26,000 clones in the sample, under 85% are singletons; the top ten hold roughly 0.68%. This chain joins TRBV5-1 and TRBJ1-2, with a weak D call TRBD1 (5 bases). This clonotype originated in an adult in good health and CMV-seronegative. Sequencing input: memory CD4+ T cells from blood. The DNA of the CDR3 is TGCGCCAGCAGCTTGGGGGAGGGGATCGGCTACACCTTC. Its protein product is CASSLGEGIGYTF.